This is a list of T cell receptor beta chains from one sample in a study of blood T cells in healthy people across ages. TCRdb reprocessed the 5' RACE reads via MiXCR and lists one record per CDR3 protein. The sample lists 1.5 million to 2 million distinct CDR3 sequences, 40% to 55% occurring once. The sequenced sample consisted of blood. Receptors were obtained from a woman between 40 and 50 years old in good health. CDR3s include the opening cysteine and the closing phenylalanine or tryptophan. Fields, in order: clone size, V gene, CDR3 length, CDR3 protein. The size of a clone is reported for some rows only, either as once, few or many, or as a class for expanded clones.

abundance: -
v_gene: TRBV7-9
len: 15
CDR3aa: CASSSDRGRDYGYTF

abundance: -
v_gene: TRBV10-3
len: 13
CDR3aa: CAISESPVETQYF

abundance: -
v_gene: TRBV6-1
len: 14
CDR3aa: CASKSSGGPHEQFF

abundance: -
v_gene: TRBV6-1
len: 15
CDR3aa: CASCTGQTYQETQSF

abundance: -
v_gene: TRBV20-1
len: 15
CDR3aa: CSARDEAPIQETQYF

abundance: -
v_gene: TRBV6-5
len: 16
CDR3aa: CASRSQGDWAKNIQYF

abundance: few
v_gene: TRBV27
len: 12
CDR3aa: CASTGRGLEQYF

abundance: few
v_gene: TRBV29-1
len: 11
CDR3aa: CSVRTENEQYF

abundance: -
v_gene: TRBV7-2
len: 12
CDR3aa: CASSDQGYEQYF

abundance: -
v_gene: TRBV6-2/TRBV6-3
len: 14
CDR3aa: CASSPDRGIYDYTF

abundance: -
v_gene: TRBV20-1
len: 15
CDR3aa: CSARQAGRAYNEQFF

abundance: few
v_gene: TRBV25-1
len: 13
CDR3aa: CASSQTAEETQYF

abundance: -
v_gene: TRBV7-2
len: 15
CDR3aa: CASSQEQGMGQPQHF

abundance: -
v_gene: TRBV5-6
len: 16
CDR3aa: CASSSTTVQGGKTQYF

abundance: -
v_gene: TRBV28
len: 13
CDR3aa: CASTRGGGDTQYF

abundance: many
v_gene: TRBV7-2
len: 14
CDR3aa: CASSLEGQGPPLHF

abundance: once
v_gene: TRBV7-3
len: 15
CDR3aa: CASSLRDGNTGELFF

abundance: once
v_gene: TRBV27
len: 15
CDR3aa: CASSRSVAGYNEQYF

abundance: few
v_gene: TRBV13
len: 15
CDR3aa: CASSLVRGQQETQYF

abundance: once
v_gene: TRBV7-2
len: 15
CDR3aa: CASSLLTVPMAPEFF

abundance: -
v_gene: TRBV20-1
len: 11
CDR3aa: CSAHEKNIQYF

abundance: few
v_gene: TRBV7-7
len: 13
CDR3aa: CASAIDRGYEQYF